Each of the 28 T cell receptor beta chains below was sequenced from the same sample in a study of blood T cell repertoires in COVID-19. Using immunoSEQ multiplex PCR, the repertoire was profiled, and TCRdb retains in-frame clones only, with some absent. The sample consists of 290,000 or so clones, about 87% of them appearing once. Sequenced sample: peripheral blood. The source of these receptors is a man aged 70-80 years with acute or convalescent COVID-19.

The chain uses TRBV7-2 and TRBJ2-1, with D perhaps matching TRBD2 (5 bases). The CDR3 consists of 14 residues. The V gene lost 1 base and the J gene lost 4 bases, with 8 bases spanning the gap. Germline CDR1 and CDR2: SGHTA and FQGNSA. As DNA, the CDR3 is TGTGCCAGCAGCTTAGACGGCGGGTACAATGAGCAGTTCTTC. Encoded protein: CASSLDGGYNEQFF.

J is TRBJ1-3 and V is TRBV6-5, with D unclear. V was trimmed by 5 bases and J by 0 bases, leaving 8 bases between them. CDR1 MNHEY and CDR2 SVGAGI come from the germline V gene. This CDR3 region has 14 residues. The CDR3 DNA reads TGTGCCAGCAGTAGCCCGCTCTCTGGAAACACCATATATTTT. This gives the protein CASSSPLSGNTIYF.

CDR3: CASSPNASPGANVLTF. Written as DNA, the CDR3 is TGTGCCAGCAGCCCAAACGCAAGCCCTGGGGCCAACGTCCTGACTTTC. This chain connects TRBV4-2 to TRBJ2-6, with D unresolved. The CDR3 totals 16 residues. Germline V gene lookup returns CDR1 LGHNA and CDR2 YNFKEQ. Deletions cut 4 bases from V and 2 bases from J, with 12 bases between.

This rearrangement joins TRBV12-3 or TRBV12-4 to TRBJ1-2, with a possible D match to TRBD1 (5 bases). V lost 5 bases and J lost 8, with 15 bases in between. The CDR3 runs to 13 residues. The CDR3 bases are TGTGCCAGCAGTGGGACTCCTGGTGCCGGCTACACCTTC. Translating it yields CASSGTPGAGYTF.

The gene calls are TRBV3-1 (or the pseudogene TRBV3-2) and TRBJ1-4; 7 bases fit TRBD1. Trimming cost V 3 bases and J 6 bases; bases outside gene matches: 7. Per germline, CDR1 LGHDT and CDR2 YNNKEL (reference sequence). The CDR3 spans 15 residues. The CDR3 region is CASSHLTGSDEKLFF. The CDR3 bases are TGTGCCAGCAGCCACCTGACAGGGTCAGATGAAAAACTGTTTTTT.

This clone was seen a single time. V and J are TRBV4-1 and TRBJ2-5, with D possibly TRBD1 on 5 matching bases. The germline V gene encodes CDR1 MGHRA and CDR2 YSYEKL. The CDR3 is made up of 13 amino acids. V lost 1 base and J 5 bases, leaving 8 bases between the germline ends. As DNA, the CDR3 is TGCGCCAGCAGCCAAGCGCAGGGTGAGACCCAGTACTTC. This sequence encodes CASSQAQGETQYF.

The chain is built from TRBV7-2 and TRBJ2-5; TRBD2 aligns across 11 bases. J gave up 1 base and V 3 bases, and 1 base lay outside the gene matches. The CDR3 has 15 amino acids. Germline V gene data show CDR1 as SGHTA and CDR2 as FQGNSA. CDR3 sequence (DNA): TGTGCCAGCAGCTTTAGCGGGAGGGCCCAAGAGACCCAGTACTTC. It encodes CASSFSGRAQETQYF.

Written as DNA, the CDR3 is TGTGCCAGTAGTAAACGGGAGCCAAATGGCTACACCTTC. It yields the protein CASSKREPNGYTF. The chain links TRBV19 to TRBJ1-2; no reliable D call. CDR1 and CDR2 (germline): LNHDA, SQIVND (reference sequence). The CDR3 covers 13 residues. V was cut by 4 bases and J by 6 bases, with 12 bases left in between.

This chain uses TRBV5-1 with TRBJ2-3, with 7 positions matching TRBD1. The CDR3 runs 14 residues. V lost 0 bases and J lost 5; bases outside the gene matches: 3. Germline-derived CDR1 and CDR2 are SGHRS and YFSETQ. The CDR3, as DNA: TGCGCCAGCAGCTTGGTGTACAGGGGAGATACGCAGTATTTT. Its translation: CASSLVYRGDTQYF.

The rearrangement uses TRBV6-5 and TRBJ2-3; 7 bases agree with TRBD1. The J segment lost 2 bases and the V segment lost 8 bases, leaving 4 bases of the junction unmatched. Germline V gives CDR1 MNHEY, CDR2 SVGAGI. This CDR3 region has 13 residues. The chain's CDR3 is CASRGQNTDTQYF. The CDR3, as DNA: TGTGCCAGCCGGGGACAGAACACAGATACGCAGTATTTT.

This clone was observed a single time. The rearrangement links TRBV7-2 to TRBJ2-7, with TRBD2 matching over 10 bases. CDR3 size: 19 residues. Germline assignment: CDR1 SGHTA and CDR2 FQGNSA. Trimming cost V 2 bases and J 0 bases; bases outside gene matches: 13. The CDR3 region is CASSLRSSGGTYRSYEQYF. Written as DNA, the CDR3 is TGTGCCAGCAGCTTAAGGAGTAGCGGGGGGACTTACCGCTCCTACGAGCAGTACTTC.

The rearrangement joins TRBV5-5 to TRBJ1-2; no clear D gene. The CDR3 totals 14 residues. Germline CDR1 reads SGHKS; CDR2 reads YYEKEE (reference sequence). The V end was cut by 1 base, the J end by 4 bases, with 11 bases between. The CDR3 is CASSLLEPSYGYTF. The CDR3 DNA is TGTGCCAGCAGCTTGTTGGAGCCGAGCTATGGCTACACCTTC.

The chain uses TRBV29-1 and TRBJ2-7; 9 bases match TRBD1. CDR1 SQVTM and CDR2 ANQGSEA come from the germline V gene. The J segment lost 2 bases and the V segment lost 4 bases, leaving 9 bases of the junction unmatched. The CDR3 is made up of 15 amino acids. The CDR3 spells CSVALTGTGTYEQYF. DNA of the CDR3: TGCAGCGTTGCTCTGACCGGGACAGGGACCTACGAGCAGTACTTC.

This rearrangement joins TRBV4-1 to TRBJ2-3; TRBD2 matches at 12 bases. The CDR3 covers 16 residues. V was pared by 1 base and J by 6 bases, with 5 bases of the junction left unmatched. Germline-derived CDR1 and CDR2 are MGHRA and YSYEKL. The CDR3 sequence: CASSQGLAGARDTQYF. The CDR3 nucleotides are TGCGCCAGCAGCCAAGGACTAGCGGGGGCCCGCGATACGCAGTATTTT.

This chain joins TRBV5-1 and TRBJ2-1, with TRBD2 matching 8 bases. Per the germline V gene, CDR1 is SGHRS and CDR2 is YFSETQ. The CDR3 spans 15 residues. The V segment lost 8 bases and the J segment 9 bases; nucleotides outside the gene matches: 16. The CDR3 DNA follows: TGCGCCAGTCTACTCTCTAGCGGGCCTACAAGTGAGCAGTTCTTC. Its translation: CASLLSSGPTSEQFF.

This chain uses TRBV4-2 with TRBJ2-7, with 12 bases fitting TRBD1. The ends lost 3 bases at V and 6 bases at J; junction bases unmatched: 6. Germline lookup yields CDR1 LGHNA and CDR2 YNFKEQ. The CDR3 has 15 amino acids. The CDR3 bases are TGTGCCAGCAGCCAGGAGGGACAGGGGGCGTTCGAGCAGTACTTC. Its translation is CASSQEGQGAFEQYF.

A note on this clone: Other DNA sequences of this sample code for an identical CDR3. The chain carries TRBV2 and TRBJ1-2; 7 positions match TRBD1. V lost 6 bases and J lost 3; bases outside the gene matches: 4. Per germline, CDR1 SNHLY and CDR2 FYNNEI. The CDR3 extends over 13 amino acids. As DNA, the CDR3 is TGTGCCAGCAGGACAGGGACGGACTATGGCTACACCTTC. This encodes CASRTGTDYGYTF.

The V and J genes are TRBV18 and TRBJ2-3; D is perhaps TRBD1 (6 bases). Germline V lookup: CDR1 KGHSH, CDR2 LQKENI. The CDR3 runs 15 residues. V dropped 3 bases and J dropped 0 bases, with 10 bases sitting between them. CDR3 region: CASSPWGQSTDTQYF. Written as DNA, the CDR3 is TGTGCCAGCTCACCGTGGGGACAAAGCACAGATACGCAGTATTTT.

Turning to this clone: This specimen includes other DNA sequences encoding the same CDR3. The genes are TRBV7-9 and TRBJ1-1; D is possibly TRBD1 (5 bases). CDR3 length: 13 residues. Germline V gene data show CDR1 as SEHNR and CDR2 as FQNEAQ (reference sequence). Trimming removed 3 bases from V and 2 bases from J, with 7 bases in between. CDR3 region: CASSFDSNTEAFF. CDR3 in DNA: TGTGCCAGCAGCTTCGACAGTAACACTGAAGCTTTCTTT.

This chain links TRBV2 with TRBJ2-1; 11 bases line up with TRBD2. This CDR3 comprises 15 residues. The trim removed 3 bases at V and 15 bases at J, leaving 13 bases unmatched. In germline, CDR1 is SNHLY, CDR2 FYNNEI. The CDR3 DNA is TGTGCCAGCAGTGAGATAGGGGTTAGCGGGGGGGCTCTGTTCTTC. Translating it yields CASSEIGVSGGALFF.

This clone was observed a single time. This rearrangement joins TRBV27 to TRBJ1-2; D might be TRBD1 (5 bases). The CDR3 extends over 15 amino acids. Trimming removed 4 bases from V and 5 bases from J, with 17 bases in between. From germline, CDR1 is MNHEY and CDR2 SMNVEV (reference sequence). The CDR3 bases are TGTGCCAGCAGTTCCCTGCGGGGGGGGTTATATGGCTACACCTTC. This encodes CASSSLRGGLYGYTF.

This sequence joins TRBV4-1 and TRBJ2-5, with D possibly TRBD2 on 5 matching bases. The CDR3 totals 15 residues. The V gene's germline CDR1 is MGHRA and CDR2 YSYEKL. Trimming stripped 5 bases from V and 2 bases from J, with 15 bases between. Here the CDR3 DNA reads TGCGCCAGCAGCTCATCTAGCAGCTTACAAGAGACCCAGTACTTC. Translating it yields CASSSSSSLQETQYF.

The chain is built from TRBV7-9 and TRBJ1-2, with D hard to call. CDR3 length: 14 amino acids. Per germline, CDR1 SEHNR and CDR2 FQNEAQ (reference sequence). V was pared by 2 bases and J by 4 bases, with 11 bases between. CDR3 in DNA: TGTGCCAGCAGCTTATCGGCAGCGTTCTATGGCTACACCTTC. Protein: CASSLSAAFYGYTF. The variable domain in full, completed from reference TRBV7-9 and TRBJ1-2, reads DTGVSQNPRHKITKRGQNVTFRCDPISEHNRLYWYRQTLGQGPEFLTYFQNEAQLEKSRLLSDRFSAERPKGSFSTLEIQRTEQGDSAMYLCASSLSAAFYGYTFGSGTRLTVV.

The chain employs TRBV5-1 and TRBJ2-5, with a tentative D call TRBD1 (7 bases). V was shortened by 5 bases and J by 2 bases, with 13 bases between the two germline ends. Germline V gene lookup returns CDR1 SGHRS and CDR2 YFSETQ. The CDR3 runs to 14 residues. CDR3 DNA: TGCGCCAGCAGGCCCGGGGGACAGCAAGAGACCCAGTACTTC. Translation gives CASRPGGQQETQYF.

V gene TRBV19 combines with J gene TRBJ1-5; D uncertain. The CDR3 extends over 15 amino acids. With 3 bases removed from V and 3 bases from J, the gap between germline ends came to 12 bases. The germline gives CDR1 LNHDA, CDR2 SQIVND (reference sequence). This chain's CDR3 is CASSIGRSNNQPQHF. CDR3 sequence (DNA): TGTGCCAGTAGTATTGGGAGGAGCAACAATCAGCCCCAGCATTTT.

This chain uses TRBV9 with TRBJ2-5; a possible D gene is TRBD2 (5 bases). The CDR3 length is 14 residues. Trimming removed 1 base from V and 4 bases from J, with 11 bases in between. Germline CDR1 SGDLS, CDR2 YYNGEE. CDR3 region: CASSVSRGPETQYF. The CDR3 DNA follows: TGTGCCAGCAGCGTAAGCCGGGGTCCAGAGACCCAGTACTTC. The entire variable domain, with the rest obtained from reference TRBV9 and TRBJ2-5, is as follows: DSGVTQTPKHLITATGQRVTLRCSPRSGDLSVYWYQQSLDQGLQFLIQYYNGEERAKGNILERFSAQQFPDLHSELNLSSLELGDSALYFCASSVSRGPETQYFGPGTRLLVL.

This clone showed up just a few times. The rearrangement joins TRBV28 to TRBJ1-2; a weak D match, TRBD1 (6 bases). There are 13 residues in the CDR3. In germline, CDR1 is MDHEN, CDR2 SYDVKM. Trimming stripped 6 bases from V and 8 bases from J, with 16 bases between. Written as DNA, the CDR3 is TGTGCCAGCAGGGCGCCAGGGGTTCGGGGCTACACCTTC. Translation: CASRAPGVRGYTF.

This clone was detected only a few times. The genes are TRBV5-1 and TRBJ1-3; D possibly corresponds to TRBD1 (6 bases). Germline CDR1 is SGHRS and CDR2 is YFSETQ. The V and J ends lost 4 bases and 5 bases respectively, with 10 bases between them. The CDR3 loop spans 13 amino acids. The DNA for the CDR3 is TGCGCCAGCAGCCCGGGACAAAGAAACACCATATATTTT. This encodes CASSPGQRNTIYF.